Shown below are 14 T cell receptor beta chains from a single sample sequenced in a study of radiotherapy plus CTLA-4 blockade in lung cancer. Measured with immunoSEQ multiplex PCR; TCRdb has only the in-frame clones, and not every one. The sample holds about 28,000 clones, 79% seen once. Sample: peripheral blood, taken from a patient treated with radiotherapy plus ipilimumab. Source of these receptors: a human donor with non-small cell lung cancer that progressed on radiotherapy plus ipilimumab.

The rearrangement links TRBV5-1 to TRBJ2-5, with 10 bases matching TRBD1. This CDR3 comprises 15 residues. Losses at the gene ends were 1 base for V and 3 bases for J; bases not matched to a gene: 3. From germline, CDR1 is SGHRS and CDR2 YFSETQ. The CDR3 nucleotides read TGCGCCAGCAGCTTGTCCGGGACAGGGGAAGAGACCCAGTACTTC. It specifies CASSLSGTGEETQYF.

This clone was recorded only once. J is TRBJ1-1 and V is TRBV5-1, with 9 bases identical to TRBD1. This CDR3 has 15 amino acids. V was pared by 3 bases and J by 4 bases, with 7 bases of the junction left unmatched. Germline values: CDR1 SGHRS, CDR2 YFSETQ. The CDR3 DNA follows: TGCGCCAGCAGCTCTGGACAGGGGATTACCACTGAAGCTTTCTTT. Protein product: CASSSGQGITTEAFF.

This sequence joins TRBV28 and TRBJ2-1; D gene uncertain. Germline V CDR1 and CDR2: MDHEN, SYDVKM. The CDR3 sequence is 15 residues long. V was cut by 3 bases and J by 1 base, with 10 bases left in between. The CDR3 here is CASSFIRASYNEQFF. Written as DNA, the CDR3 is TGTGCCAGCAGTTTCATTCGGGCTTCCTACAATGAGCAGTTCTTC. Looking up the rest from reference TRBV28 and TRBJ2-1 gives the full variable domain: DVKVTQSSRYLVKRTGEKVFLECVQDMDHENMFWYRQDPGLGLRLIYFSYDVKMKEKGDIPEGYSVSREKKERFSLILESASTNQTSMYLCASSFIRASYNEQFFGPGTRLTVL.

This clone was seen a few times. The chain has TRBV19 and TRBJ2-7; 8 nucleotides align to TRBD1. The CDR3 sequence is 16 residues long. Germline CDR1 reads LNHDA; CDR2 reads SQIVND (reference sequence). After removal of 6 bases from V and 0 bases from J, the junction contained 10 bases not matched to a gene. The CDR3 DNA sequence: TGTGCCAGTAGCGCCTCTAGGACAGGGCGCTCCTACGAGCAGTACTTC. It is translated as CASSASRTGRSYEQYF.

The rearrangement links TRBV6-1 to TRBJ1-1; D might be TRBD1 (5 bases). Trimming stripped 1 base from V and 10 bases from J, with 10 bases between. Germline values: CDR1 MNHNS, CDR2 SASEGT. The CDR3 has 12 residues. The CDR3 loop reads CASSEGGTGAFF. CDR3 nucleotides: TGTGCCAGCAGTGAAGGTGGGACGGGAGCTTTCTTT.

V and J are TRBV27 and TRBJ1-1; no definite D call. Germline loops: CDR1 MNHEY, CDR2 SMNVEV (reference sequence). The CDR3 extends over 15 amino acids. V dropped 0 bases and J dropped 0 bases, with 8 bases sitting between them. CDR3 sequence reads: CASSLSARVNTEAFF. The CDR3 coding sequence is TGTGCCAGCAGTTTATCGGCCAGAGTGAACACTGAAGCTTTCTTT.

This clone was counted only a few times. The CDR3 DNA reads as TGTGCCAGCAGTTCCGAGGCCCTGCTCGGCTATGGCTACACCTTC. Translating gives CASSSEALLGYGYTF. The chain recombines TRBV6-1 with TRBJ1-2; the D is unclear. The ends were cut back, 5 bases at V and 4 bases at J, with 17 bases in the middle. CDR3 length: 15 residues. Germline CDR1 reads MNHNS; CDR2 reads SASEGT.

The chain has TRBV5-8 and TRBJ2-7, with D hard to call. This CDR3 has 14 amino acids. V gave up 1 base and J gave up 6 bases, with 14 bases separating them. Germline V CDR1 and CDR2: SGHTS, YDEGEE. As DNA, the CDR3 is TGTGCCAGCAGCTTGCGCCCCAAAAAAGGCGAGCAGTACTTC. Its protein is CASSLRPKKGEQYF.

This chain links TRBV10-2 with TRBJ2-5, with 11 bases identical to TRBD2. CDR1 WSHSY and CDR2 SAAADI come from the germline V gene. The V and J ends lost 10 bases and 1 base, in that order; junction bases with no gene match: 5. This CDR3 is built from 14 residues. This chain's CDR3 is CATGLAELQETQYF. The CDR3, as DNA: TGCGCCACGGGACTAGCGGAGCTCCAAGAGACCCAGTACTTC.

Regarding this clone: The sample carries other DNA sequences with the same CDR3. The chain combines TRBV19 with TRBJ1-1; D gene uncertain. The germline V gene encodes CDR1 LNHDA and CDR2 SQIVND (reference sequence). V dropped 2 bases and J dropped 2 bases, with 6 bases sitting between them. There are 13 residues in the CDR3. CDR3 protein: CASSISGNTEAFF. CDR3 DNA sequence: TGTGCCAGTAGTATAAGCGGAAACACTGAAGCTTTCTTT. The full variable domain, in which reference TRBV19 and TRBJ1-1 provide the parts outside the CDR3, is DGGITQSPKYLFRKEGQNVTLSCEQNLNHDAMYWYRQDPGQGLRLIYYSQIVNDFQKGDIAEGYSVSREKKESFPLTVTSAQKNPTAFYLCASSISGNTEAFFGQGTRLTVV.

The CDR3 protein is CASSLEASGRTQYF. CDR3 DNA sequence: TGTGCCAGCAGCTTAGAGGCTAGCGGGAGGACCCAGTACTTC. J is TRBJ2-5 and V is TRBV11-3, with 10 nucleotides matching TRBD2. CDR1 and CDR2 from the germline V gene are SGHNT and YENEEA. The CDR3 sequence is 14 residues long. The ends lost 0 bases at V and 7 bases at J; junction bases unmatched: 2.

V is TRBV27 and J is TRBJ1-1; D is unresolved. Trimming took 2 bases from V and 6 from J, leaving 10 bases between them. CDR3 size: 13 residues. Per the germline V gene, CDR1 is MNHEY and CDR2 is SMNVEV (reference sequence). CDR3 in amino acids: CASSLVARSEAFF. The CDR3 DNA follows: TGTGCCAGCAGTTTAGTTGCCAGATCTGAAGCTTTCTTT.

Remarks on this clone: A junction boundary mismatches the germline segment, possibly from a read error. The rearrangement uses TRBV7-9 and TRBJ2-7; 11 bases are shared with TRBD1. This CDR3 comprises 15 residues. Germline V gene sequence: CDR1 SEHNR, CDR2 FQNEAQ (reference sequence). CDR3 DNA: TGTGCCAGCAGCTCCCGGACAGGGGGCTCCGACGAGCAGTACTTC. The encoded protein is CASSSRTGGSDEQYF.

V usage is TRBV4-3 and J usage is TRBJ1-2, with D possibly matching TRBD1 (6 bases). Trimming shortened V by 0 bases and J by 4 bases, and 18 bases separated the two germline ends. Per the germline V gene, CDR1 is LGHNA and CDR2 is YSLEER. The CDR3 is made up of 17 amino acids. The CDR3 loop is CASSQDGLGGGSYGYTF. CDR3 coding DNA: TGCGCCAGCAGCCAAGATGGTCTGGGAGGGGGGAGCTATGGCTACACCTTC.